This TCR beta chain originates from a study of tumor-infiltrating lymphocytes in primary liver carcinoma. This clonotype was seen just once. Its antigen is currently unknown. One junction end does not reproduce the germline sequence, and a read error may be involved. Germline DNA was also extracted, and blood RNA derived from unsorted whole blood. The collection of about 4 milliliters of peripheral blood preceded surgery. The study, taken as a whole, reports: The study used bulk unsorted samples and so did not compare CD4+ and CD8+ repertoires. The study found tumor-adjacent and tumor-blood pairs overlapped less than tumor region pairs.

TCR beta cDNA was reverse-transcribed from about 500 ng of total RNA. The reaction used a constant-region primer and ProtoScript II reverse transcriptase. Libraries of TCR beta came from three nested multiplex PCR rounds with slightly modified ARM-PCR. Two initial PCR rounds of about 10 cycles each paired TRBV1-TRBV30 forward primers with a C-beta reverse primer. Each CDR3 protein gets one entry after TCRdb re-called the multiplex PCR reads with MiXCR. The data contain 250,000 to 350,000 distinct CDR3 sequences, almost 60% of them seen just once; the ten biggest clones take up about 18%. The CDR3 totals 16 residues. Germline-derived CDR1 and CDR2 are SGHRS and YFSETQ.

This sequence originates from a woman under 40 with primary liver carcinoma and hepatitis B virus infection. The chain recombines TRBV5-1 with TRBJ2-3; TRBD1 agrees at 8 bases. Sequences were obtained from peripheral blood. CDR3 in amino acids: CTSSRTGTGVTDTQYF. Here the CDR3 DNA reads TGCACCAGCAGCAGGACCGGGACAGGAGTCACAGATACGCAGTATTTT.